The 9 T cell receptor beta chains presented below share a single source sample, sequenced in a study of T cell responses to AZD1222 COVID-19 vaccine (TCRdb year 2021). The label giving this sample's time point can be read as: baseline before first vaccination. The library was built by means of the immunoSEQ multiplex PCR assay. As stored in TCRdb, this immuneACCESS dataset retains in-frame rearrangements with V and J assigned. A fraction of the clones does not appear; measured against another copy, unresolved V genes explain less than half of the discrepancy, and the remainder lacks a known reason. For this sample the table gives approximately 100,000 clones, of which over 70% were detected only once. The ten largest clones take up around 9% of the sample. Sequences were derived from peripheral blood, sampled on day 0 of AZD1222 vaccination. Every receptor here comes from an adult in good health.

This chain connects TRBV6-1 to TRBJ1-2, with no clear D. The CDR3 loop spans 14 amino acids. Germline V CDR1 and CDR2: MNHNS, SASEGT. V lost 2 bases, J lost 3 bases, and 10 bases lay in between. The CDR3 sequence: CASSERNSYYGYTF. For the CDR3, the DNA is TGTGCCAGCAGTGAAAGGAACTCGTACTATGGCTACACCTTC.

The V gene is TRBV19, the J gene TRBJ1-1; D gene ambiguous. The CDR3 runs 12 residues. The ends were cut back, 4 bases at V and 8 bases at J, with 11 bases in the middle. Germline CDR1 reads LNHDA; CDR2 reads SQIVND (reference sequence). The CDR3 reads CASSTLGMEAFF. The CDR3 nucleotides read TGTGCCAGTAGTACCCTAGGAATGGAAGCTTTCTTT.

The V gene is TRBV6-5, the J gene TRBJ2-2; no reliable D call. The germline gives CDR1 MNHEY, CDR2 SVGAGI. Between the trimmed V and J ends, which lost 8 bases and 4 bases, there was a span of 11 bases. The CDR3 length is 13 residues. CDR3: CASRKDITGELFF. The CDR3 region has the DNA TGTGCCAGCCGGAAAGATATCACCGGGGAGCTGTTTTTT.

V usage is TRBV9 and J usage is TRBJ2-3; TRBD2 aligns across 12 bases. CDR3 length equals 17 residues. Germline V gene sequence: CDR1 SGDLS, CDR2 YYNGEE. The ends lost 0 bases at V and 3 bases at J; junction bases unmatched: 5. The CDR3 loop reads CASSVGLAGVRTDTQYF. Written as DNA, the CDR3 is TGTGCCAGCAGCGTAGGACTAGCGGGAGTTAGGACAGATACGCAGTATTTT.

V and J are TRBV9 and TRBJ1-2; D is uncertain. The germline V gene encodes CDR1 SGDLS and CDR2 YYNGEE. The CDR3 has 13 amino acids. The V end was cut by 0 bases, the J end by 1 base, with 4 bases between. CDR3 protein: CASSVAYNYGYTF. The CDR3 DNA sequence: TGTGCCAGCAGCGTAGCATATAACTATGGCTACACCTTC. Full variable domain (missing parts from reference TRBV9 and TRBJ1-2): DSGVTQTPKHLITATGQRVTLRCSPRSGDLSVYWYQQSLDQGLQFLIQYYNGEERAKGNILERFSAQQFPDLHSELNLSSLELGDSALYFCASSVAYNYGYTFGSGTRLTVV.

The chain employs TRBV3-1 (or the pseudogene TRBV3-2) and TRBJ2-7, with D unclear. Trimming took 3 bases from V and 1 from J, leaving 10 bases between them. Germline V CDR1 and CDR2: LGHDT, YNNKEL (reference sequence). This CDR3 has 14 residues. The CDR3 DNA is TGTGCCAGCAGCCAGTGGGGTGATTCCTACGAGCAGTACTTC. This encodes CASSQWGDSYEQYF.

This chain joins TRBV5-4 and TRBJ1-2; 12 bases align to TRBD1. V gave up 3 bases and J gave up 7 bases; unmatched junction bases: 4. Germline CDR1 and CDR2: SGHNT and YYREEE (reference sequence). CDR3 length equals 14 residues. In DNA, the CDR3 is TGTGCCAGCAGCTATGGGACAGGGGGCGGTGGCTACACCTTC. It specifies CASSYGTGGGGYTF.

The chain couples TRBV2 to TRBJ1-2; D call uncertain. This CDR3 contains 14 residues. The ends were cut back, 3 bases at V and 7 bases at J, with 15 bases in the middle. Germline CDR1 is SNHLY and CDR2 is FYNNEI. This CDR3 reads CASSDSGLGLGYTF. The CDR3 DNA reads as TGTGCCAGCAGTGATTCCGGACTGGGTCTTGGCTACACCTTC.

J is TRBJ2-1 and V is TRBV18; unclear D gene. With 8 bases removed from V and 1 base from J, the gap between germline ends came to 18 bases. CDR1 KGHSH and CDR2 LQKENI come from the germline V gene. CDR3 length: 16 residues. This CDR3 reads CASVGRTAESYNEQFF. Here the CDR3 DNA reads TGTGCCAGCGTAGGCCGCACAGCCGAATCCTACAATGAGCAGTTCTTC.